This T cell receptor beta chain is from a study of CD8 T cells in Susac syndrome. Study outcomes and limitations: As the study acknowledged, the number of individuals in its TCR sequencing and HLA analysis was relatively small. CD4+ T cell repertoires in Susac syndrome exhibited no evidence of clonal expansion.

Random hexamers primed reverse transcription of about 0.5 to 1 ug RNA. Amplification of TCR beta CDR3 was carried out by immunoSEQ multiplex PCR, which covered 54 Vbeta and 13 Jbeta segments. TCRdb ran MiXCR on the immunoSEQ multiplex PCR reads and lists one entry per CDR3 protein. The sample carries 120,000 or so distinct CDR3 sequences, roughly 95% recorded once. In regard to this clonotype: Its target is unknown.

CD8+ and CD4+ T cells circulating in blood were sequenced for TCR beta. Trimming left V 3 bases short and J 7 bases short, with 4 bases between. Germline V gene data show CDR1 as DFQATT and CDR2 as SNEGSKA (reference sequence). This CDR3 is 10 amino acids long. Sequencing used CD4+ T cells from PBMCs. This TCR was recovered from a human donor with Susac syndrome. This chain uses TRBV20-1 with TRBJ2-1; D is uncertain. The CDR3: CSASRNEQFF. CDR3 sequence (DNA): TGCAGTGCTAGCCGAAATGAGCAGTTCTTC.